This T cell receptor (beta chain) appears in the sequencing data of a study of T cell responses to AZD1222 COVID-19 vaccine. Whole-study findings and limits: Two AZD1222 doses significantly raised spike-specific TCR breadth and depth over controls. Clonal diversity may have been underestimated, and the donors were mostly white British, with more females than males.

Second-dose groups at about 4 or about 12 weeks were pooled. The data were produced by immunoSEQ multiplex PCR, yet TCRdb's version contains in-frame clones alone and is incomplete. Of about 200,000 clones in the sample, 91% were seen once. Germline V lookup: CDR1 LGHDT, CDR2 YNNKEL (reference sequence). This CDR3 has 15 residues. J lost 7 bases, V lost 1 base, and 9 bases had no gene match. This clone was counted ten times or more. What it binds is unknown. The sample contains more than one DNA sequence encoding this CDR3. The chain carries TRBV3-1 (or the pseudogene TRBV3-2) and TRBJ1-1; 7 bases map to TRBD1. The source material was peripheral blood, sampled 28 days after the second AZD1222 dose. The clonotype comes from an adult who received the AZD1222 COVID-19 vaccine. CDR3 protein: CASSQGKGARGEAFF. In nucleotides, the CDR3 is TGTGCCAGCAGCCAAGGGAAGGGGGCGCGCGGTGAAGCTTTCTTT.